This TCR beta chain was identified during a study of blood T cells in healthy people across ages. Study results and limitations: Reliance upon unsorted PBMCs precluded definitive naive versus antigen-experienced comparison. Per million T cells, TCR beta diversity dropped about linearly as age rose.

Primers used in a second PCR of roughly 6 to 11 cycles were a sample-barcoded 5' primer and a J-beta primer mix. Unique molecular identifiers of 12 random nucleotides labeled each cDNA. TCRdb recomputed calls from the 5' RACE reads with MiXCR, one row per CDR3 protein. Of about 640,000 distinct CDR3 sequences in the sample, under 30% are singletons; the top ten hold around a sixth. This clonotype was found a few times. Its antigen is unknown. Healthy Caucasian individuals from Russia aged roughly 6 to 90 were enrolled as donors. The receptor was derived from a woman of 80 years or more in good health. Source material: blood.

CDR3 residues: CSARGVGGRGQPQHF. As DNA, the CDR3 is TGCAGTGCTCGGGGAGTGGGGGGGCGCGGTCAGCCCCAGCATTTT. This chain joins TRBV20-1 and TRBJ1-5, with TRBD1 as a possible D gene (6 bases). The CDR3 is 15 residues long. CDR1 is DFQATT, CDR2 SNEGSKA, per germline (reference sequence). The V gene lost 5 bases and the J gene lost 6 bases, with 20 bases spanning the gap.